This T cell receptor (beta chain) was identified in a study of cytomegalovirus exposure and HLA in healthy donors. Study in general: Around 77 million unique TCRs from HLA-typed donors made up an early data release.

Trimming removed 2 bases at V and 10 bases at J, with 12 bases between. Germline loops: CDR1 SGHAT, CDR2 FQNNGV. The CDR3 consists of 14 residues. Study outcomes and limitations: Further analysis was carried out later, and it showed several of the most significant clusters appearing linked to common viral pathogens.

In the PCR, 60 Vbeta and 13 Jbeta primers were used. Only in-frame clones appear in the TCRdb table, and some are missing; sequencing was by immunoSEQ multiplex PCR. Of 120,000 or so clones in the sample, around three quarters were seen once. Notes on this clone: Its antigen is as yet unknown.

This chain joins TRBV11-2 and TRBJ1-6; D remains unclear. The sample was PBMCs. This clonotype was sampled from a female donor in good health and CMV-seronegative. The CDR3 nucleotides read TGTGCCAGCAGCTTAATTGAGGCTGGCTCACCCCTCCACTTT. Its translation: CASSLIEAGSPLHF.